This T cell receptor beta chain was observed in a study of OX40 agonist ivuxolimab in advanced cancers. Study summary: Ivuxolimab was delivered to patients intravenously every 2 weeks at doses spanning 0.01 to 10 mg/kg. Whole-study findings and limits: At 0.1 to 3.0 mg/kg, clonal expansion of CD4+ and CD8+ blood T cells had occurred by week 6. Some nonresponders likewise displayed low normalized T-cell clonal expansion.

On this clone itself: Its target is unknown.

The repertoire was sequenced with immunoSEQ multiplex PCR; TCRdb's copy has only in-frame clones and lacks some. The sample has some 80,000 clones, 80% to 90% seen once. Germline CDR1 is SGHTA and CDR2 is FQGTGA. V lost 1 base, J lost 6 bases, and 6 bases stayed unmatched. The CDR3 length is 15 residues. This clonotype originated in an adult with an advanced solid tumor such as melanoma, head and neck, liver or kidney cancer. The sample in question was CD4+ or CD8+ T cells sorted from blood, obtained in a trial of the OX40 agonist ivuxolimab. The V gene is TRBV7-3, the J gene TRBJ2-3; 8 bases are a match to TRBD2. The CDR3 coding sequence is TGTGCCAGCAGCTTAAGGGACGGGAGGGTGGATACGCAGTATTTT. It codes for CASSLRDGRVDTQYF.